These 22 T cell receptor beta chains originate from one sample sequenced in a study of regulatory T cells in long-lasting Graves disease. Time point: persistent/refractory GD, antithyroid drugs over 5 years with positive TRAb. PBMC RNA was the source of the TCR library. The authors built TCR beta libraries using iRepertoire HTBI primers and Arm-PCR of CDR3 regions. TCRdb independently ran MiXCR on the multiplex PCR reads; one entry per CDR3 protein. The repertoire holds around 510,000 distinct CDR3 sequences, with around 21% as singletons. This specimen was peripheral blood mononuclear cells (PBMCs), taken when the disease was refractory, from a patient treated with antithyroid drugs. These receptors originate from a female donor with Graves disease.

This clonotype came up many times. The chain recombines TRBV24-1 with TRBJ1-2; tentative D call: TRBD1 (6 bases). Trimming removed 5 bases at V and 7 bases at J, with 28 bases between. Germline CDR1 reads KGHDR; CDR2 reads SFDVKD. The CDR3 runs to 18 residues. Written as DNA, the CDR3 is TGTGCCACCAGTGTACGGGCCAGGGGCGATTCTTGGCCCGGTGGCTACACCTTC. It yields the protein CATSVRARGDSWPGGYTF.

In its sample, this clonotype was seen many times. V and J are TRBV12-3 or TRBV12-4 and TRBJ1-1; 8 nucleotides line up with TRBD1. J lost 6 bases, V lost 5 bases, and 8 bases had no gene match. The CDR3 runs 14 residues. The CDR3 DNA reads as TGTGCCAGCAGTCTCCGCAGGGGGCTGCCTGAAGCTTTCTTT. Translated: CASSLRRGLPEAFF.

The sample holds a few counts of this clonotype. The J gene is TRBJ2-2, the V gene TRBV10-3, with D unresolved. There are 14 residues in the CDR3. Germline V CDR1 and CDR2: ENHRY, SYGVKD. Trimming took 11 bases from V and 2 from J, leaving 15 bases between them. The CDR3 nucleotides are TGTGCCGTCAAGTCCGTCGGTAACACCGGGGAGCTGTTTTTT. It translates to CAVKSVGNTGELFF.

This clonotype was observed many times. This chain connects TRBV28 to TRBJ1-5; D call uncertain. Germline CDR1 MDHEN, CDR2 SYDVKM. The germline V and J ends were trimmed by 2 bases and 9 bases, with 14 bases remaining between them. CDR3 size: 14 residues. Here the CDR3 reads CASSLEGLVWPQHF. In nucleotides, the CDR3 is TGTGCCAGCAGTTTAGAGGGTCTTGTGTGGCCCCAGCATTTT.

In this sample, this clonotype turned up a few times. This chain connects TRBV15 to TRBJ2-5; 9 bases match TRBD1. The CDR3 runs to 16 residues. CDR1 and CDR2 (germline): LNHNV, YYDKDF (reference sequence). Trimming removed 2 bases from V and 4 bases from J; junction bases left unmatched: 8. CDR3 DNA sequence: TGTGCCACCAGCAGATGGGTGGACAGGGGCCGAGAGACCCAGTACTTC. Its translation: CATSRWVDRGRETQYF.

On this clonotype itself: This clone may be a read error of a much larger clone one base away. This chain uses TRBV30 with TRBJ1-1; no clear D. Per germline, CDR1 GTSNPN and CDR2 SVGIG (reference sequence). Between the trimmed V and J ends, which lost 2 bases and 3 bases, there was a span of 4 bases. The CDR3 contains 11 residues. The CDR3 DNA follows: TGTGCCTGGAGTAAGGACACTGAAGCTTTCTTT. This gives the protein CAWSKDTEAFF.

This clonotype came up many times. The J gene is TRBJ2-7, the V gene TRBV7-2; 9 bases align to TRBD1. V shed 4 bases, J shed 1 base, and the junction held 14 bases outside the gene matches. The CDR3 length is 18 residues. CDR1 is SGHTA, CDR2 FQGNSA, per germline. CDR3 residues: CASSSTYGTGTGSYEQYF. As DNA, the CDR3 is TGTGCCAGCAGCTCCACTTACGGGACAGGGACGGGGTCCTACGAGCAGTACTTC.

This chain joins TRBV28 and TRBJ2-1; D is undetermined. The CDR3 covers 12 residues. Trimming took 3 bases from V and 7 from J, leaving 7 bases between them. Germline V gene lookup returns CDR1 MDHEN and CDR2 SYDVKM. The CDR3 DNA reads as TGTGCCAGCAGTTTTGATGGGAATGAGCAGTTCTTC. It translates to CASSFDGNEQFF. The full variable domain, completed using reference TRBV28 and TRBJ2-1, is DVKVTQSSRYLVKRTGEKVFLECVQDMDHENMFWYRQDPGLGLRLIYFSYDVKMKEKGDIPEGYSVSREKKERFSLILESASTNQTSMYLCASSFDGNEQFFGPGTRLTVL.

This clonotype was counted many times. The chain combines TRBV11-2 with TRBJ2-5; D perhaps matches TRBD2 (6 bases). The CDR3 runs 16 residues. Between the trimmed V and J ends, which lost 5 bases and 4 bases, there was a span of 20 bases. Per germline, CDR1 SGHAT and CDR2 FQNNGV. The chain's CDR3 is CASSALAGLASETQYF. Here the CDR3 DNA reads TGTGCCAGCAGCGCCCTCGCGGGGTTGGCCTCAGAGACCCAGTACTTC.

This clonotype was picked up a small number of times. The chain employs TRBV18 and TRBJ2-7; 9 nucleotides align to TRBD1. CDR3 size: 16 residues. Germline CDR1 is KGHSH and CDR2 is LQKENI. J gave up 2 bases and V 4 bases, and 9 bases lay outside the gene matches. CDR3 sequence reads: CASSLGQGSGAYEQYF. The CDR3 coding sequence is TGTGCCAGCTCACTAGGACAGGGGAGTGGAGCCTACGAGCAGTACTTC.

This clonotype has at least ten counts. This chain connects TRBV28 to TRBJ2-7; 14 bases map to TRBD2. CDR1 and CDR2 (germline): MDHEN, SYDVKM. The CDR3 is 20 residues long. The V and J ends lost 6 bases and 5 bases, in that order; junction bases with no gene match: 21. CDR3 DNA sequence: TGTGCCAGCAGCCCTGCCACCGGGACAACCAGACTAGCGGGAGGGCACGAGCAGTACTTC. This gives the protein CASSPATGTTRLAGGHEQYF.

The V and J genes are TRBV7-9 and TRBJ2-5; TRBD2 matches 11 bases. CDR1 and CDR2 (germline): SEHNR, FQNEAQ (reference sequence). This CDR3 is built from 15 residues. Losses at the gene ends were 5 bases for V and 2 bases for J; bases not matched to a gene: 4. CDR3 in DNA: TGTGCCAGCAGCACAACTAGCGGGAGTCAAGAGACCCAGTACTTC. It yields the protein CASSTTSGSQETQYF.

This chain links TRBV6-9 with TRBJ1-5; no definite D call. V was trimmed by 3 bases and J by 6 bases, leaving 9 bases between them. The CDR3 extends over 13 amino acids. Germline assignment: CDR1 MNHGY and CDR2 SVAAGI. The CDR3 DNA reads as TGTGCCAGCAGTTACCACCCAAGTCAGCCCCAGCATTTT. This translates into CASSYHPSQPQHF.

Turning to this clonotype: The junction departs from the called germline gene at one end, perhaps through a read error. The rearrangement uses TRBV5-4 and TRBJ2-7; TRBD1 is a possible D gene (5 bases). CDR3 length: 14 residues. CDR1 SGHNT and CDR2 YYREEE come from the germline V gene (reference sequence). This CDR3 reads CASSLRNTGYELYF. For the CDR3, the DNA is TGTGCCAGCAGCTTGAGGAATACAGGCTACGAGCTGTACTTC.

Ten or more counts support this clonotype. This chain joins TRBV19 and TRBJ2-5; 8 nucleotides align to TRBD2. This CDR3 has 14 amino acids. The germline CDR1 and CDR2 sequences are LNHDA and SQIVND (reference sequence). V was pared by 9 bases and J by 3 bases, with 9 bases of the junction left unmatched. CDR3 protein: CASSQAGREETQYF. CDR3 DNA: TGTGCCAGCAGCCAGGCCGGGAGGGAAGAGACCCAGTACTTC.

Turning to this clonotype: One base away lies a much larger clone, so this may be a sequencing read error. This chain uses TRBV27 with TRBJ2-7; TRBD1 agrees at 7 bases. This CDR3 is 15 amino acids long. V lost 6 bases to trimming and J lost 2 bases; unmatched junction nucleotides: 10. The germline V gene encodes CDR1 MNHEY and CDR2 SMNVEV (reference sequence). The CDR3 protein is CASSLDRDETYEQYF. As DNA, the CDR3 is TGTGCCAGCAGCCTCGACAGGGACGAAACCTACGAGCAGTACTTC.

This clonotype occurred a few times. The gene calls are TRBV20-1 and TRBJ2-3; no clear D. The CDR3 spans 11 residues. Germline loops: CDR1 DFQATT, CDR2 SNEGSKA (reference sequence). The V end was cut by 5 bases, the J end by 8 bases, with 11 bases between. In DNA, the CDR3 is TGCAGTGCTGGTAAAGGGATTACGCAGTATTTT. This sequence encodes CSAGKGITQYF.

This chain connects TRBV5-1 to TRBJ2-2, with 8 bases aligning to TRBD2. The CDR3 sequence is 17 residues long. Per the germline V gene, CDR1 is SGHRS and CDR2 is YFSETQ. Trimming removed 0 bases from V and 2 bases from J; junction bases left unmatched: 6. For the CDR3, the DNA is TGCGCCAGCAGCTTGGCTCGCGGGAGGACCAACACCGGGGAGCTGTTTTTT. As protein: CASSLARGRTNTGELFF.

The gene calls are TRBV19 and TRBJ1-5; TRBD1 aligns across 9 bases. The CDR3 sequence is 16 residues long. Germline V CDR1 and CDR2: LNHDA, SQIVND (reference sequence). With V trimmed by 0 bases and J by 7 bases, 7 bases remained unmatched. CDR3 in DNA: TGTGCCAGTAGTATAGATTGGGGGACAGGGTTACAGCCCCAGCATTTT. Protein product: CASSIDWGTGLQPQHF.

Ten or more counts support this clonotype. V and J are TRBV6-1 and TRBJ2-7; D not certain. CDR1 and CDR2 from the germline V gene are MNHNS and SASEGT. The CDR3 sequence is 13 residues long. The V and J ends lost 2 bases and 3 bases respectively, with 8 bases between them. The CDR3 DNA is TGTGCCAGCAGTGAATTCGGTATCTACGAGCAGTACTTC. Its protein product is CASSEFGIYEQYF.

This chain connects TRBV5-4 to TRBJ1-2; TRBD1 matches at 8 bases. The CDR3 has 13 amino acids. CDR1 is SGHNT and CDR2 is YYREEE in the germline V gene (reference sequence). With V trimmed by 1 base and J by 6 bases, 2 bases remained unmatched. The CDR3 loop reads CASSLLTGDGYTF. DNA of the CDR3: TGTGCCAGCAGCTTGCTGACAGGGGATGGCTACACCTTC. The full variable domain, in which reference TRBV5-4 and TRBJ1-2 provide the parts outside the CDR3, is ETGVTQSPTHLIKTRGQQVTLRCSSQSGHNTVSWYQQALGQGPQFIFQYYREEENGRGNFPPRFSGLQFPNYSSELNVNALELDDSALYLCASSLLTGDGYTFGSGTRLTVV.

This clonotype occurred a few times. The CDR3 DNA follows: TGTGCCAGCAGTTCCCAACGGACAGGAGATTATGAAAAACTGTTTTTT. Translating gives CASSSQRTGDYEKLFF. The chain recombines TRBV6-5 with TRBJ1-4; 7 bases map to TRBD1. This CDR3 has 16 residues. In germline, CDR1 is MNHEY, CDR2 SVGAGI. The V gene end was trimmed by 4 bases and the J gene end by 6 bases; junction bases not matched to a gene: 11.